This TCR beta chain was found in a study of blood T cell repertoires in COVID-19. Study-level background: Specimens from acute and convalescent COVID-19 originated in the United States, Italy and Spain. The cDNA or gDNA used as material had been derived from T cells, B-cell-depleted T cells, or PBMCs.

The CDR3 spans 15 residues. Original handling: Using reference gene primer amplification, nucleated cell counts were estimated. Profiling relied on immunoSEQ multiplex PCR, and the TCRdb table lists in-frame clones only, not all of them. V, J and clone size reflect that table, while D and trimming were determined from the DNA. This sample has under 130,000 clones, with 89% found just once. Input material: peripheral blood. The chain couples TRBV21-1 to TRBJ1-4. TRBV21-1 is a pseudogene segment. The receptor was derived from a woman aged 60 to 75 with acute or convalescent COVID-19. The CDR3 nucleotides are TGTGCCAGCTCGGGAGGGATGGGAACTAATGAAAAACTGTTTTTT. As protein: CASSGGMGTNEKLFF.